The clone carrying this TCR beta chain was picked up a small number of times. This record comes from a study of blood T cell repertoires in COVID-19. On the study more broadly: Samples taken during acute and convalescent COVID-19 were collected in the United States, Italy and Spain.

Germline CDR1 reads LNHDA; CDR2 reads SQIVND (reference sequence). CDR3 size: 16 residues. With V trimmed by 5 bases and J by 5 bases, 9 bases remained unmatched. Profiled with immunoSEQ multiplex PCR; TCRdb holds only in-frame clones, not every one. The table shows 200,000 to 300,000 clones, with roughly 85% occurring only once. The clonotype was recovered from a woman in her fifties or sixties with acute COVID-19. Sequenced input: PBMCs or T cells enriched from blood (not recorded which). The chain combines TRBV19 with TRBJ1-4, with TRBD1 matching over 9 bases. In DNA form, the CDR3 reads TGTGCCAGTAGTTTCGGACAGGGGAGCGGCAATGAAAAACTGTTTTTT. It codes for CASSFGQGSGNEKLFF. The full variable domain, in which reference TRBV19 and TRBJ1-4 provide the parts outside the CDR3, is DGGITQSPKYLFRKEGQNVTLSCEQNLNHDAMYWYRQDPGQGLRLIYYSQIVNDFQKGDIAEGYSVSREKKESFPLTVTSAQKNPTAFYLCASSFGQGSGNEKLFFGSGTQLSVL.